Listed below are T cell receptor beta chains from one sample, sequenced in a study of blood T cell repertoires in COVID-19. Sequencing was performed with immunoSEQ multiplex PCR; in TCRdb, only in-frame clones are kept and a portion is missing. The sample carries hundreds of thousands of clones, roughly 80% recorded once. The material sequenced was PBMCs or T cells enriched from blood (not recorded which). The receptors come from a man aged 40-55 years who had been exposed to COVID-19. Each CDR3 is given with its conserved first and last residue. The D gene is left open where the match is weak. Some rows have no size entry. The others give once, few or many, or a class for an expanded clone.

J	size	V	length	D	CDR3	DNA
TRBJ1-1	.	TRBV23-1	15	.	CASSQSNGDDTEAFF	TGCGCCAGCAGTCAATCGAACGGGGATGACACTGAAGCTTTCTTT
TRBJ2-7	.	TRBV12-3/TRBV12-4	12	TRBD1	CASKTGAYEQYF	TGTGCCAGCAAAACAGGGGCCTACGAGCAGTACTTC
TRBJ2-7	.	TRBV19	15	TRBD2	CATGVAGDFGYEQYF	TGTGCCACCGGGGTAGCGGGAGATTTCGGCTACGAGCAGTACTTC
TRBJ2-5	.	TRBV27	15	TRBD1	CASGRRTGNQETQYF	TGTGCCAGCGGCCGAAGGACAGGGAACCAAGAGACCCAGTACTTC
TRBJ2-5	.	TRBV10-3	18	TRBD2	CAIAGVPSTAGGGETQYF	TGTGCCATCGCCGGCGTTCCCTCGACAGCGGGAGGGGGGGAGACCCAGTACTTC
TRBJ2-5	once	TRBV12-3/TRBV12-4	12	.	CASMRGQETQYF	TGTGCCAGCATGCGGGGCCAAGAGACCCAGTACTTC
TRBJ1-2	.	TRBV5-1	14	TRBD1	CASSLGDRGSGCTF	TGCGCCAGCAGCTTGGGTGACAGGGGATCTGGGTGCACCTTC
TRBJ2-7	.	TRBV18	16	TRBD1	CASSPGTGGGGYEQYF	TGTGCCAGCTCACCCGGTACAGGGGGCGGTGGCTACGAGCAGTACTTC
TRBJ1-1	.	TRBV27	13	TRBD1	CASRGQGGTEAFF	TGTGCCAGCAGAGGACAGGGCGGGACTGAAGCTTTCTTT
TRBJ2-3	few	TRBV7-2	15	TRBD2	CASSFGLAGADTQYF	TGTGCCAGCAGTTTCGGACTAGCGGGAGCAGATACGCAGTATTTT
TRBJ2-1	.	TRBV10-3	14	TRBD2	CATSGRSSYNEQFF	TGTGCCACTAGCGGGCGGAGCTCCTACAATGAGCAGTTCTTC
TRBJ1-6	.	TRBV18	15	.	CASSPPPGGLSPLHF	TGTGCCAGCTCACCACCGCCGGGAGGACTTTCACCCCTCCACTTT
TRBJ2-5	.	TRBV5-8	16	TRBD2	CASRKGTSGRQETQYF	TGTGCCAGCAGGAAGGGGACGAGCGGGAGGCAAGAGACCCAGTACTTC
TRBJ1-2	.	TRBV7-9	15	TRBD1	CASTLGQDPNYGYTF	TGTGCCAGCACCCTAGGACAGGACCCTAACTATGGCTACACCTTC
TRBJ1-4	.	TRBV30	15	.	CAWRGGVSANEKLFF	TGTGCCTGGAGGGGCGGGGTTTCAGCTAATGAAAAACTGTTTTTT
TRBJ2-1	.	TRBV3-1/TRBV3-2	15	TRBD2	CASSQDVGGYNEQFF	TGTGCCAGCAGCCAAGATGTGGGAGGGTACAATGAGCAGTTCTTC
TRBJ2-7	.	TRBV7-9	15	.	CASSLESGRLNLQYF	TGTGCCAGCAGCTTAGAATCAGGGCGGCTGAATTTGCAGTACTTC
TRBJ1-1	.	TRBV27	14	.	CASSQNRENTEAFF	TGTGCCAGCAGTCAAAACAGGGAGAACACTGAAGCTTTCTTT
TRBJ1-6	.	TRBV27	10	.	CARLGGPLHF	TGTGCCAGGTTAGGGGGACCCCTCCACTTT
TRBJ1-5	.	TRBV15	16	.	CATSGEDRYSNQPQHF	TGTGCCACCAGCGGAGAGGACAGATATAGCAATCAGCCCCAGCATTTT
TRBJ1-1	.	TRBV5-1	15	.	CASRMLEGGSTEAFF	TGCGCCAGCAGAATGTTGGAGGGAGGTTCCACTGAAGCTTTCTTT
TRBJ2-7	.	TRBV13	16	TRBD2	CASLLSASGSSYEQYF	TGTGCCAGCCTACTTTCGGCTAGCGGGTCCTCCTACGAGCAGTACTTC
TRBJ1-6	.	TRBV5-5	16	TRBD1	CASSPRETGRNSPLHF	TGTGCCAGCAGCCCCAGAGAGACAGGGCGTAATTCACCCCTCCACTTT
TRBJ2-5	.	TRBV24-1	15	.	CATSDAQDIQETQYF	TGTGCCACCAGTGATGCTCAGGACATCCAAGAGACCCAGTACTTC
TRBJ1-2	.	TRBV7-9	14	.	CASSFELALNGYTF	TGTGCCAGCAGCTTTGAACTTGCTTTAAATGGCTACACCTTC
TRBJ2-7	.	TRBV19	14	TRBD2	CASSMAGGLYEQYF	TGTGCCAGTAGTATGGCGGGAGGCCTTTACGAGCAGTACTTC
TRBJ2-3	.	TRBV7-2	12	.	CASSYYTDTQYF	TGTGCCAGCAGCTACTACACAGATACGCAGTATTTT
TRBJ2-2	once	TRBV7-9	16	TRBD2	CASSFLSGRRAGELFF	TGTGCCAGCAGCTTTCTTAGCGGGAGAAGGGCCGGGGAGCTGTTTTTT
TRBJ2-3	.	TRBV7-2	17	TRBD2	CASSPRLAGGFTDTQYF	TGTGCCAGCAGCCCCCGGCTAGCGGGAGGGTTCACAGATACGCAGTATTTT
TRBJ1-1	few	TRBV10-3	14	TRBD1	CAIRQGAVWTEAFF	TGTGCCATCCGACAGGGGGCAGTTTGGACTGAAGCTTTCTTT
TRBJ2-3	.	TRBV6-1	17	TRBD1	CASSGGTGGGGTDTQYF	TGTGCCAGCAGTGGAGGGACAGGGGGCGGGGGCACAGATACGCAGTATTTT
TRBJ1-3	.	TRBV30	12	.	CAWKLSGNTIYF	TGTGCCTGGAAGCTATCTGGAAACACCATATATTTT
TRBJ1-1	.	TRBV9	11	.	CVSGGDTEAFF	TGTGTCTCCGGGGGGGACACTGAAGCTTTCTTT
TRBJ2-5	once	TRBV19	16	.	CATQDPRGERGETQYF	TGTGCCACCCAAGACCCCCGCGGGGAACGAGGAGAGACCCAGTACTTC
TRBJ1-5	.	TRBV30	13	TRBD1	CAWTVTGGEPQHF	TGTGCCTGGACAGTCACAGGGGGGGAGCCCCAGCATTTT
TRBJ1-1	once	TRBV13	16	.	CASSLGGSRPNTEAFF	TGTGCCAGCAGCTTAGGAGGGAGCAGGCCCAACACTGAAGCTTTCTTT
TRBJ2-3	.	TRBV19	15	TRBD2	CASSVLAGFTDTQYF	TGTGCCAGTAGTGTGCTAGCGGGGTTCACAGATACGCAGTATTTT
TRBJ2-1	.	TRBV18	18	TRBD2	CASSPPRGLAGHYNEQFF	TGTGCCAGCTCACCACCGAGGGGACTAGCGGGTCACTACAATGAGCAGTTCTTC
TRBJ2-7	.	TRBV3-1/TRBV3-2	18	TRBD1	CASSQEIRLRQGPYEQYF	TGTGCCAGCAGCCAAGAGATAAGATTACGACAGGGTCCCTACGAGCAGTACTTC
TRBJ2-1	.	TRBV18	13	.	CASSPRDFNEQFF	TGTGCCAGCTCACCAAGGGACTTTAATGAGCAGTTCTTC
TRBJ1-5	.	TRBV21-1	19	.	CASSKVREGYRFGNQPQHF	TGTGCCAGCAGCAAAGTAAGGGAGGGTTATAGATTTGGCAATCAGCCCCAGCATTTT
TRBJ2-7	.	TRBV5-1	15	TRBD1	CASSLGGQGVYEQYF	TGCGCCAGCAGCCTCGGGGGACAGGGGGTCTACGAGCAGTACTTC
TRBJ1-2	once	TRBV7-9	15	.	CASSLALPLTVQYTF	TGTGCCAGCAGCTTAGCTTTGCCGTTGACAGTTCAGTACACCTTC
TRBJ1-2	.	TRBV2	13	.	CASTPRTASGYTF	TGTGCCAGCACTCCCCGGACAGCAAGTGGCTACACCTTC
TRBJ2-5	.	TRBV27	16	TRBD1	CASSSKTGASQETQYF	TGTGCCAGCAGTTCTAAGACAGGGGCCTCCCAAGAGACCCAGTACTTC
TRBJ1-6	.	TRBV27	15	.	CASSFTPGYNSPLHF	TGTGCCAGCAGTTTCACCCCGGGTTATAATTCACCCCTCCACTTT
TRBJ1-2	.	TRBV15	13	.	CATSREAGDGYTF	TGTGCCACCAGCAGAGAGGCAGGGGATGGCTACACCTTC
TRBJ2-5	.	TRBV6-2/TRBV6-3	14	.	CASSYLQGGETQYF	TGTGCCAGCAGTTACCTTCAGGGAGGAGAGACCCAGTACTTC
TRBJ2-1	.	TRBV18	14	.	CASSPSAASNEQFF	TGTGCCAGCTCACCCAGTGCCGCCTCCAATGAGCAGTTCTTC
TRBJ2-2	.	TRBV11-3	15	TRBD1	CASSRGQVNTGELFF	TGTGCCAGCAGCCGTGGACAGGTGAACACCGGGGAGCTGTTTTTT
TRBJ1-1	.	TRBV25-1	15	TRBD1	CASSPSTGQGSRAFF	TGTGCCAGCAGTCCGTCCACGGGACAGGGCTCTAGAGCTTTCTTT
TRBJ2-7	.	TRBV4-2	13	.	CASSQETNYEQYF	TGTGCCAGCAGCCAGGAGACTAACTACGAGCAGTACTTC
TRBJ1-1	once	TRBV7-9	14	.	CASSLDNVGTEAFF	TGTGCCAGCAGCCTCGACAATGTAGGCACTGAAGCTTTCTTT
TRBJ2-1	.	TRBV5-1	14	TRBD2	CASSLAGETNEQFF	TGCGCCAGCTCCTTAGCGGGAGAGACCAATGAGCAGTTCTTC
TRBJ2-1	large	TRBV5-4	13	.	CASSFGGDNEQFF	TGTGCCAGCAGCTTCGGCGGGGACAATGAGCAGTTCTTC